This T cell receptor (beta chain) comes out of a study of shared clonotypes between healthy human individuals. Study information: Ranging from 18 to 49 in age, donors were a couple of women and a few men.

For every subset, genomic DNA was evenly distributed across several immunoSEQ plates. The protocol was immunoSEQ multiplex PCR, while the TCRdb copy is restricted to in-frame clones and leaves out a portion. The table has about 2 million clones, roughly 95% seen once. The CDR3 extends over 13 amino acids. V lost 5 bases and J lost 5, with 13 bases in between. Germline assignment: CDR1 MNHEY and CDR2 SVGAGI. Naive CD8 cells lacked CD45RO, underwent positive selection for CCR7 and left out terminally differentiated effector memory CD45RA+ cells. Sequencing was carried out using naive CD8+ T cells sorted from blood. The chain joins TRBV6-5 to TRBJ2-7, with D unresolved. This receptor was identified in a man aged 18 to 30 in good health. As DNA, the CDR3 is TGTGCCAGCAGTGGTTGGGATAGCAACGAGCAGTACTTC. Translating gives CASSGWDSNEQYF.